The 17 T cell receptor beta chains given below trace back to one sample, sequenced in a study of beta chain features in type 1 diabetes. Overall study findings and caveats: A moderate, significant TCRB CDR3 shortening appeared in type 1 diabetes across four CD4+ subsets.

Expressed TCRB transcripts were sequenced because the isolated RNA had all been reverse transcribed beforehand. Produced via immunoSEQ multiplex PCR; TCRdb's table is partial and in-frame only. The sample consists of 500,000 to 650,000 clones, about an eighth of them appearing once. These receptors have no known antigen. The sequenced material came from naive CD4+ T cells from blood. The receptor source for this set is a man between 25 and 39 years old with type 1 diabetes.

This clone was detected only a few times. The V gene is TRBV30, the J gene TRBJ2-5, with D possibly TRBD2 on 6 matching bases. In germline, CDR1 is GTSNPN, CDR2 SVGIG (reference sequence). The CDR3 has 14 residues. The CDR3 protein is CATGVAVGRETQYF. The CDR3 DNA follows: TGTGCGACGGGGGTAGCGGTGGGACGGGAGACCCAGTACTTC.

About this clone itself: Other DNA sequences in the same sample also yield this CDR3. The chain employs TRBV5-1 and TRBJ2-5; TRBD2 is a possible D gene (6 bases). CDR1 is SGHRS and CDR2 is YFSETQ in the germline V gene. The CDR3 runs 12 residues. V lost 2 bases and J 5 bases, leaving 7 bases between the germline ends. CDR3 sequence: CASSFGGETQYF. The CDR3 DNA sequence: TGCGCCAGCAGCTTTGGAGGGGAGACCCAGTACTTC.

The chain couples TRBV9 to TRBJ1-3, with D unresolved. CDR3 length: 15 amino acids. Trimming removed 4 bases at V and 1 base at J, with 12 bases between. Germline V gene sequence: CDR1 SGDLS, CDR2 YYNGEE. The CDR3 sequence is CASSLPPSSGNTIYF. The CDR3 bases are TGTGCCAGCAGCCTCCCCCCATCTTCTGGAAACACCATATATTTT.

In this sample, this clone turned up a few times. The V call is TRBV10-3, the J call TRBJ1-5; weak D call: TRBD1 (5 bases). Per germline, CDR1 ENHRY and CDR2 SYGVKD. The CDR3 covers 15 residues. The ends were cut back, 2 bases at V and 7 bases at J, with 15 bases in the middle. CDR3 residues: CAISEPPGLGQPQHF. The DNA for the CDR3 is TGTGCCATCAGTGAGCCGCCAGGGTTGGGACAGCCCCAGCATTTT.

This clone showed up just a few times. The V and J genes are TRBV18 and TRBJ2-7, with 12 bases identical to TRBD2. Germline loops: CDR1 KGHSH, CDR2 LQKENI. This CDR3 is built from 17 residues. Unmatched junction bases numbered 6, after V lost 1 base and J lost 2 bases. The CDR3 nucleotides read TGTGCCAGCTCACCACTCGGACTAGCGGGGAGCCCCTACGAGCAGTACTTC. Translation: CASSPLGLAGSPYEQYF.

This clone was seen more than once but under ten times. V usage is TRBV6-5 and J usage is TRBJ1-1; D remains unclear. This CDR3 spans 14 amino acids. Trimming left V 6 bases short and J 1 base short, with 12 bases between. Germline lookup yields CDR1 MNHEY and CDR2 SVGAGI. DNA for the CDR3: TGTGCCAGCAGCCTGTGGGCAGAGAACACTGAAGCTTTCTTT. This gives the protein CASSLWAENTEAFF.

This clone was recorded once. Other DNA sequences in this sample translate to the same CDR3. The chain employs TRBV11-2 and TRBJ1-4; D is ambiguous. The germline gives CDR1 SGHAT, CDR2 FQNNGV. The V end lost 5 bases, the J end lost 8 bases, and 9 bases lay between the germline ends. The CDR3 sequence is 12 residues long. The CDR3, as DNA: TGTGCCAGCAGCCTAGTATCCGAAAAACTGTTTTTT. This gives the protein CASSLVSEKLFF. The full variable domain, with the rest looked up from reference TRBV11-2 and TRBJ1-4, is EAGVAQSPRYKIIEKRQSVAFWCNPISGHATLYWYQQILGQGPKLLIQFQNNGVVDDSQLPKDRFSAERLKGVDSTLKIQPAKLEDSAVYLCASSLVSEKLFFGSGTQLSVL.

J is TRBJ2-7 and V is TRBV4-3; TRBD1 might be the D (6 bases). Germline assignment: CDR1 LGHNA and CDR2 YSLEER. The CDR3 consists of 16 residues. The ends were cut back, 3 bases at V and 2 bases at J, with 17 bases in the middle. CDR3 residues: CASSQETGPLPYEQYF. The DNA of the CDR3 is TGCGCCAGCAGCCAGGAGACAGGTCCTCTCCCCTACGAGCAGTACTTC.

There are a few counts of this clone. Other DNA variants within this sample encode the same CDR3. CDR3 in amino acids: CASSQGQRTDTQYF. In DNA, the CDR3 is TGCGCCAGCAGCCAAGGGCAGCGCACAGATACGCAGTATTTT. The chain has TRBV4-3 and TRBJ2-3; D not certain. There are 14 residues in the CDR3. V was cut by 1 base and J by 1 base, with 6 bases left in between. In germline, CDR1 is LGHNA, CDR2 YSLEER.

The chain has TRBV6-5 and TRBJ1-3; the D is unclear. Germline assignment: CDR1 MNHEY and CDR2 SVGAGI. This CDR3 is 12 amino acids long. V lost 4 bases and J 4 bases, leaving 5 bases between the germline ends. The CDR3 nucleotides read TGTGCCAGCAGTTCCCTAGGAAACACCATATATTTT. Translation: CASSSLGNTIYF.

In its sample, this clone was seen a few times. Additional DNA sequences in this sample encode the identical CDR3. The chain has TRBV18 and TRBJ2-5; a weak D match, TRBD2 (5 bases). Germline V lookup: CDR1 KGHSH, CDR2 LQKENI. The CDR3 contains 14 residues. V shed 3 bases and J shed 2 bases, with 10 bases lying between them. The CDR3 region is CASSPGGGQETQYF. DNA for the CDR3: TGTGCCAGCTCACCGGGCGGAGGACAAGAGACCCAGTACTTC.

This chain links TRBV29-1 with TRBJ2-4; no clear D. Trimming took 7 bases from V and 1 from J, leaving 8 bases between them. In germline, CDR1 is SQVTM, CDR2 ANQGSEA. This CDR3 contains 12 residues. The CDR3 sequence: CSDGSAKNIQYF. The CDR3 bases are TGCAGCGATGGGTCCGCCAAAAACATTCAGTACTTC.

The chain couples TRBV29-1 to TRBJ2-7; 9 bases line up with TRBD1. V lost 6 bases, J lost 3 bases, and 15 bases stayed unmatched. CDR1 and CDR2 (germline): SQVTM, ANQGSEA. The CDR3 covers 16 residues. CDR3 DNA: TGCAGCGTCCTGGACAGGGGCCCTTCAACCGTCTACGAGCAGTACTTC. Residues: CSVLDRGPSTVYEQYF.

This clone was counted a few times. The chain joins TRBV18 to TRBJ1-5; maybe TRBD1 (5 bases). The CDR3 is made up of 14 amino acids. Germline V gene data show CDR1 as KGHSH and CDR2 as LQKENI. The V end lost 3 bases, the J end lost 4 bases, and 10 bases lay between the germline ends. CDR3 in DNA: TGTGCCAGCTCACCTGGGGCAGCGAATCAGCCCCAGCATTTT. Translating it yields CASSPGAANQPQHF.

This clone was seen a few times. CDR3 amino acids: CASSQSGSWNEQYF. For the CDR3, the DNA is TGTGCCAGCAGCCAATCGGGGAGTTGGAACGAGCAGTACTTC. V gene TRBV4-2 combines with J gene TRBJ2-7; D may be TRBD2 (5 bases). With 2 bases removed from V and 5 bases from J, the gap between germline ends came to 13 bases. The germline CDR1 and CDR2 sequences are LGHNA and YNFKEQ. This CDR3 is built from 14 residues.

The CDR3 DNA follows: TGTGCCAGCAGTGGCGGCGTCCTCCACGAGGAGCAGTACTTC. This translates into CASSGGVLHEEQYF. The rearrangement uses TRBV28 and TRBJ2-7; D not resolved. The V gene lost 5 bases and the J gene lost 7 bases, with 18 bases spanning the gap. This CDR3 is 14 amino acids long. Per germline, CDR1 MDHEN and CDR2 SYDVKM.

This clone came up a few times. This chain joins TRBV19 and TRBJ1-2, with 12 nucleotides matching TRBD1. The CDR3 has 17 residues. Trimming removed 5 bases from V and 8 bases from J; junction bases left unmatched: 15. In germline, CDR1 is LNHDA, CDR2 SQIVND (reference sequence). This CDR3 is CASSDRDRGRFTPGYTF. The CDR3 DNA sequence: TGTGCCAGTAGTGACCGGGACAGGGGGCGGTTCACTCCCGGCTACACCTTC.